This passage covers 2 T cell receptor beta chains from one sample sequenced in a study of blood T cell repertoires in COVID-19. Only in-frame clones appear in the TCRdb table, and some are missing; sequencing was by immunoSEQ multiplex PCR. The data contain hundreds of thousands of clones, more than 70% of them singletons. Material: peripheral blood. These receptors originate from a woman aged 45-60 years with COVID-19, enrolled during active disease.

This chain links TRBV10-3 with TRBJ1-1; possible D gene TRBD1, 5 bases. Trimming pared 7 bases from V and 3 bases from J, leaving 15 bases between. There are 14 residues in the CDR3. Per germline, CDR1 ENHRY and CDR2 SYGVKD. CDR3 residues: CAITLDTHYTEAFF. CDR3 DNA sequence: TGTGCCATCACTTTGGACACGCACTACACTGAAGCTTTCTTT.

Only one count was recorded for this clone. V usage is TRBV5-8 and J usage is TRBJ1-6; D is perhaps TRBD1 (5 bases). V was shortened by 5 bases and J by 5 bases, with 11 bases between the two germline ends. The CDR3 runs to 14 residues. In germline, CDR1 is SGHTS, CDR2 YDEGEE. CDR3 coding DNA: TGTGCCAGCAGACCAGGGCCCAATAATTCACCCCTCCACTTT. This encodes CASRPGPNNSPLHF.